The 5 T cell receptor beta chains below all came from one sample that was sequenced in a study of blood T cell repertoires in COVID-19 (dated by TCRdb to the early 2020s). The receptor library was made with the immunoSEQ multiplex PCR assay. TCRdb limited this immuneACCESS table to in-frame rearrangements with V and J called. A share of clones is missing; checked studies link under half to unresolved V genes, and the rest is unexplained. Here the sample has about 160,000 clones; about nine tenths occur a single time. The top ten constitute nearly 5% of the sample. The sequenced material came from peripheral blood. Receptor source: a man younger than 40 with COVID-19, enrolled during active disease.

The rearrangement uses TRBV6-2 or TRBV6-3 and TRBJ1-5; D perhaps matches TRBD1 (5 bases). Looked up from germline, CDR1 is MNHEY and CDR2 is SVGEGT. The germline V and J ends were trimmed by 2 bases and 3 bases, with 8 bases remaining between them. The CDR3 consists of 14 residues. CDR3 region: CASSYDSLNQPQHF. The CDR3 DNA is TGTGCCAGCAGTTACGACAGCCTCAATCAGCCCCAGCATTTT.

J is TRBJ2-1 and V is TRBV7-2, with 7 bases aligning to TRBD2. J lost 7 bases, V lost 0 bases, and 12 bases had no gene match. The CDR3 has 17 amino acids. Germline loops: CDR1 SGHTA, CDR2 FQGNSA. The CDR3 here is CASSLASPWGGENEQFF. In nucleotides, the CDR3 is TGTGCCAGCAGCTTAGCCTCACCATGGGGGGGGGAGAATGAGCAGTTCTTC.

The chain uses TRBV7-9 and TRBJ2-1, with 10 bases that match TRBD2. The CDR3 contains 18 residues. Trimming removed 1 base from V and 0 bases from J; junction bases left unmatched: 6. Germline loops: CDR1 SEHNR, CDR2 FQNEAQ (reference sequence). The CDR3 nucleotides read TGTGCCAGCAGCTTAGTAACTAGCGGGGCCCTCTCCTACAATGAGCAGTTCTTC. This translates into CASSLVTSGALSYNEQFF.

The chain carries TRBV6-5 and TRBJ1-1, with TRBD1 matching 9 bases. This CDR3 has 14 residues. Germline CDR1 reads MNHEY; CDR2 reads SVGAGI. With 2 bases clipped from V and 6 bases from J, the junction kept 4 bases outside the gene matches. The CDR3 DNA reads TGTGCCAGCAGTTACAGGACAGGGGCGCCTGAAGCTTTCTTT. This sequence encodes CASSYRTGAPEAFF.

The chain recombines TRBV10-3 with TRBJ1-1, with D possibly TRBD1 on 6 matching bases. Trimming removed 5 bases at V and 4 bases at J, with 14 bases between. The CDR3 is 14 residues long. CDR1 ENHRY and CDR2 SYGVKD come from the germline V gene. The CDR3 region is CAISIDLQGTEAFF. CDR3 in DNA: TGTGCCATCAGTATTGACCTACAGGGCACTGAAGCTTTCTTT.